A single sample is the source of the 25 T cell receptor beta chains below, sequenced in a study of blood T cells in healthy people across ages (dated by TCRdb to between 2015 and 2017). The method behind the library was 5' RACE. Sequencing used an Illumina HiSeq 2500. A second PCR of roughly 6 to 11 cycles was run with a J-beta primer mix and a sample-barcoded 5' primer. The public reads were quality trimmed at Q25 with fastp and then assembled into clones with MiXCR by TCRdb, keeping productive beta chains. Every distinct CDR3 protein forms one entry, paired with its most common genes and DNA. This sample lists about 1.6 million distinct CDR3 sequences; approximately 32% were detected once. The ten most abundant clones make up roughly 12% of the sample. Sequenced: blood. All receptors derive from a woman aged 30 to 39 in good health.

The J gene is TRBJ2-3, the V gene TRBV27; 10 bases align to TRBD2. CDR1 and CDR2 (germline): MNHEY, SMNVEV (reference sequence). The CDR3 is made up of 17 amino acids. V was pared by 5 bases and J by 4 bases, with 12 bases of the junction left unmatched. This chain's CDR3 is CASSPISPSGGADTQYF. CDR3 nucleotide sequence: TGTGCCAGCAGTCCCATAAGTCCTAGCGGGGGTGCAGATACGCAGTATTTT.

CDR3 DNA sequence: TGCGCCAGCAGGGACAGTGCGTACTCCTACGAGCAGTACTTC. This gives the protein CASRDSAYSYEQYF. This sequence joins TRBV10-2 and TRBJ2-7; the D gene is possibly TRBD1 (6 bases). Germline lookup yields CDR1 WSHSY and CDR2 SAAADI. The CDR3 is 14 residues long. Trimming cost V 6 bases and J 0 bases, with 12 bases left between them.

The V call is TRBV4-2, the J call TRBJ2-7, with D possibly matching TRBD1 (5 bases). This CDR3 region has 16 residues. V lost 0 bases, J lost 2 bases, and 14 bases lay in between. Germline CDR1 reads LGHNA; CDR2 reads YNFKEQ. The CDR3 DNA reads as TGTGCCAGCAGCCAAGATTCTCAGCAGGGCGCCTACGAGCAGTACTTC. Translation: CASSQDSQQGAYEQYF.

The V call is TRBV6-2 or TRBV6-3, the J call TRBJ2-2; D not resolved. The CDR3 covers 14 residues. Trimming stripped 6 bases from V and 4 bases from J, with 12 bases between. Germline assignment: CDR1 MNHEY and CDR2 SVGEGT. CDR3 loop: CASSPFRLTGELFF. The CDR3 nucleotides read TGTGCCAGCAGCCCATTCAGGCTCACCGGGGAGCTGTTTTTT.

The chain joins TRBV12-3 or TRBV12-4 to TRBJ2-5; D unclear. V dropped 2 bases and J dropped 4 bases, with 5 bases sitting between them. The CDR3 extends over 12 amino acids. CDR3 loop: CASSLWVETQYF. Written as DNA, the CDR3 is TGTGCCAGCAGTTTATGGGTAGAGACCCAGTACTTC.

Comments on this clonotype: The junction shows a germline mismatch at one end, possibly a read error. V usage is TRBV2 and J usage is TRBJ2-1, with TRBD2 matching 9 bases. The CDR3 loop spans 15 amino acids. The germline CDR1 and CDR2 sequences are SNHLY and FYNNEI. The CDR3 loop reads CASCEALAGYNEQFF. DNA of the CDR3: TGTGCCAGCTGTGAAGCGCTAGCGGGGTACAATGAGCAGTTCTTC. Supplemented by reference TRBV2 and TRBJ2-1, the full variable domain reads EPEVTQTPSHQVTQMGQEVILRCVPISNHLYFYWYRQILGQKVEFLVSFYNNEISEKSEIFDDQFSVERPDGSNFTLKIRSTKLEDSAMYFCASCEALAGYNEQFFGPGTRLTVL.

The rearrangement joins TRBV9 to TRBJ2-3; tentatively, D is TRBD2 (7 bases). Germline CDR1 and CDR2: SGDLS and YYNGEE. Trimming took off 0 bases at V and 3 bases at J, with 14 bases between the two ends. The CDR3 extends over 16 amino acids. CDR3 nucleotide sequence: TGTGCCAGCAGCGTAGAGATTGAGGGGGGGACAGATACGCAGTATTTT. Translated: CASSVEIEGGTDTQYF. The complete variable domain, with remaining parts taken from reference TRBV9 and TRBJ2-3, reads DSGVTQTPKHLITATGQRVTLRCSPRSGDLSVYWYQQSLDQGLQFLIQYYNGEERAKGNILERFSAQQFPDLHSELNLSSLELGDSALYFCASSVEIEGGTDTQYFGPGTRLTVL.

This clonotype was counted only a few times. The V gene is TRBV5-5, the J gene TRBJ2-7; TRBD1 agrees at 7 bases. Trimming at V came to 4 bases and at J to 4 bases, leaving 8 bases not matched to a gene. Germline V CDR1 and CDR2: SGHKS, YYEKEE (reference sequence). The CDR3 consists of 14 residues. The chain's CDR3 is CASSPTGTEYEQYF. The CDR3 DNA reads TGTGCCAGCAGCCCAACCGGGACAGAGTACGAGCAGTACTTC.

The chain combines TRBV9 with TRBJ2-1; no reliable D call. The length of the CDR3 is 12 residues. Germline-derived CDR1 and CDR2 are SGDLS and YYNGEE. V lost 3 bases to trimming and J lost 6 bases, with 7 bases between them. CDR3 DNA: TGTGCCAGCAGCGACGTCCCCAATGAGCAGTTCTTC. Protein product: CASSDVPNEQFF.

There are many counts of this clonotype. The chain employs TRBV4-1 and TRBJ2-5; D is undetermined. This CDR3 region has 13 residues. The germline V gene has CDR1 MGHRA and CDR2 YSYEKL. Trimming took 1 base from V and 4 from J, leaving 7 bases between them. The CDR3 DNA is TGCGCCAGCAGCCAAGTTAAGGGAGAGACCCAGTACTTC. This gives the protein CASSQVKGETQYF.

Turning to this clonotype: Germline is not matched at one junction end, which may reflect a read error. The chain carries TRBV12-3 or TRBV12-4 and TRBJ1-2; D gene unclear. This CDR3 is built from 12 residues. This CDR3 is CATSLGGHGYTF. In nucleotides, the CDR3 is TGTGCCACCAGTTTGGGAGGTCATGGCTACACCTTC.

The CDR3 nucleotides are TGTGCCAGCAGTTTTGCCGGCGGGCGGGGCTACACCTTC. It specifies CASSFAGGRGYTF. The chain is built from TRBV12-3 or TRBV12-4 and TRBJ1-2; the D is unclear. V was cut by 3 bases and J by 8 bases, with 13 bases left in between. CDR3 length equals 13 residues.

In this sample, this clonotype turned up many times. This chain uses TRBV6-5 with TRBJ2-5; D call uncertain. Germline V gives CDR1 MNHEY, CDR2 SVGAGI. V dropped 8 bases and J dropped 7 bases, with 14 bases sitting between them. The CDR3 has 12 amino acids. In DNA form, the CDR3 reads TGTGCCAGCGGGGTCAAAAAGGGGACCCAGTACTTC. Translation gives CASGVKKGTQYF.

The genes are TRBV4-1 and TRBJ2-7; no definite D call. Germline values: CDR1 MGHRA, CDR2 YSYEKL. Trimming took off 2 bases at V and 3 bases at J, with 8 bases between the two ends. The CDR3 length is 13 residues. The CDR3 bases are TGCGCCAGCAGCCAACGCTGGAACTACGAGCAGTACTTC. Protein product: CASSQRWNYEQYF.

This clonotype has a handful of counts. CDR3 sequence reads: CASSLIGGRNEQFF. CDR3 in DNA: TGCGCCAGCAGCTTGATAGGAGGGCGAAATGAGCAGTTCTTC. This chain links TRBV5-1 with TRBJ2-1, with a weak D call TRBD2 (6 bases). V was cut by 1 base and J by 7 bases, with 12 bases left in between. CDR1 is SGHRS and CDR2 is YFSETQ in the germline V gene. The CDR3 extends over 14 amino acids.

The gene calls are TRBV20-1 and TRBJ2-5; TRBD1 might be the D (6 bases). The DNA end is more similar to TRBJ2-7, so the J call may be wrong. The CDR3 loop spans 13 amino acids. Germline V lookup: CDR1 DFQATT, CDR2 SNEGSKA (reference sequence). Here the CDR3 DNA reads TGCAGTGCTTCAAGGGGGAAGTTTGACGAGCAGTACTTC. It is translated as CSASRGKFDEQYF.

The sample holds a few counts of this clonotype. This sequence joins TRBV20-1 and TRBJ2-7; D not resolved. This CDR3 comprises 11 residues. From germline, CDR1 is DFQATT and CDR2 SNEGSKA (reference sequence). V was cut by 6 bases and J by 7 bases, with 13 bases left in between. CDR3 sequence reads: CSAPSPGEQYF. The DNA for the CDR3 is TGCAGTGCCCCTTCCCCGGGTGAGCAGTACTTC.

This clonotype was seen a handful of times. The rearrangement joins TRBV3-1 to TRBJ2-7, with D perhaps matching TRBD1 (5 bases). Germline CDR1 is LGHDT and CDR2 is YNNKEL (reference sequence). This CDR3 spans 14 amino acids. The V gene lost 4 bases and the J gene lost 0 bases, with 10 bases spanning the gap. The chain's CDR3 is CASSPDTSSYEQYF. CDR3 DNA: TGTGCCAGCAGCCCGGACACAAGCTCCTACGAGCAGTACTTC.

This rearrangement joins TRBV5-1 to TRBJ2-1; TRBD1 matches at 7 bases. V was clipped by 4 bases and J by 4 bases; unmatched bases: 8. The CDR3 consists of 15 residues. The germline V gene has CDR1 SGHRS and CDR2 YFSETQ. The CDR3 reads CASSPIGTAYNEQFF. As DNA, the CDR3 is TGCGCCAGCAGCCCGATAGGGACAGCGTACAATGAGCAGTTCTTC.

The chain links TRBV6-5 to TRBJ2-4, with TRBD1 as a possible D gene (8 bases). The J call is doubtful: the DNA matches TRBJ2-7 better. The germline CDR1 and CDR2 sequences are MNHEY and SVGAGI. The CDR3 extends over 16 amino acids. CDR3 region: CASSYPTTGGAYEQYF. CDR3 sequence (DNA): TGTGCCAGCAGTTACCCTACAACAGGGGGGGCCTACGAGCAGTACTTC.

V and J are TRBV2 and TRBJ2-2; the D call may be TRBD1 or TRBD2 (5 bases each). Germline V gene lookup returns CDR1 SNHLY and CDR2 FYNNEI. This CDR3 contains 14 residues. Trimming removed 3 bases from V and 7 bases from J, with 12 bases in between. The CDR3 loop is CASSDLRGDGELFF. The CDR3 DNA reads TGTGCCAGCAGTGATCTGCGAGGGGACGGGGAGCTGTTTTTT.

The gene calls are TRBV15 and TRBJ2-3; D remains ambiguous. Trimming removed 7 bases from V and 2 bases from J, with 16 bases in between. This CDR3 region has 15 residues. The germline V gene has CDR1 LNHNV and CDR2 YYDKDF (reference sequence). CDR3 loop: CATTHVSRNTDTQYF. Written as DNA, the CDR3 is TGTGCCACCACCCACGTTTCTAGAAACACAGATACGCAGTATTTT. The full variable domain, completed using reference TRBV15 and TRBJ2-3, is DAMVIQNPRYQVTQFGKPVTLSCSQTLNHNVMYWYQQKSSQAPKLLFHYYDKDFNNEADTPDNFQSRRPNTSFCFLDIRSPGLGDTAMYLCATTHVSRNTDTQYFGPGTRLTVL.

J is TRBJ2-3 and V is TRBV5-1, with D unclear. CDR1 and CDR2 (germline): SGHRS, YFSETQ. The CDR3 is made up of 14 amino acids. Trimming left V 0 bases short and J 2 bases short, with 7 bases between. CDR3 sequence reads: CASSLDLNTDTQYF. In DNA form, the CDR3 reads TGCGCCAGCAGCTTGGACCTAAACACAGATACGCAGTATTTT.

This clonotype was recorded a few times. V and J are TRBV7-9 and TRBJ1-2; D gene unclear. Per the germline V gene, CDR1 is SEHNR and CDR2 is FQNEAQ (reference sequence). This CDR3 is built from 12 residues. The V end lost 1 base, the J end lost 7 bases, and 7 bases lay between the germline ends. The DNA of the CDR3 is TGTGCCAGCAGCTTAGGGACCATTGGCTACACCTTC. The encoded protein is CASSLGTIGYTF.

The CDR3 here is CASSKLAGGPKTDTQYF. CDR3 in DNA: TGTGCCAGTAGTAAGCTAGCGGGAGGGCCGAAGACAGATACGCAGTATTTT. The chain couples TRBV19 to TRBJ2-3; 12 bases are a match to TRBD2. This CDR3 region has 17 residues. With 4 bases clipped from V and 3 bases from J, the junction kept 8 bases outside the gene matches. CDR1 and CDR2 from the germline V gene are LNHDA and SQIVND (reference sequence).